This TCR beta chain was captured by sequencing in a study of HIV-infected patients and healthy controls. In the study overall: By the second bleed, viral load was undetectable in most of the 16 patients.

Findings and caveats of the study: HIV+ repertoires were severely depleted of MAIT alpha-chain CDR3s, unlike healthy controls.

The CDR3 covers 20 residues. J gave up 6 bases and V 4 bases, and 22 bases lay outside the gene matches. Per germline, CDR1 SGDLS and CDR2 YYNGEE. The table lists this clonotype with many counts. Antigen: not known. Follow-up blood was drawn about 14 weeks, roughly three months, after antiretroviral therapy began. All unsorted peripheral T cells were captured because whole blood was used without fractionation. Reverse transcription used 450 to 650 ng RNA and constant-region primers for alpha and beta. Using multiplexing indices, alpha and beta chain libraries were generated apart by chain-specific third strand synthesis. From the 5' RACE reads, TCRdb called clonotypes with MiXCR, one entry per CDR3 protein. The sample shows roughly 14,000 distinct CDR3 sequences, around 12% of them seen only once.

The TCR comes from an adult with HIV infection. The donor label of this sample is uncertain. This rearrangement joins TRBV9 to TRBJ2-1; 10 bases align to TRBD2. The sample in question was blood, obtained during antiretroviral therapy. The CDR3 region has the DNA TGTGCCAGCAGCTCCCACCCCGAAGGACTAGCGGAAGCCTTCGGCAATGAGCAGTTCTTC. Its protein is CASSSHPEGLAEAFGNEQFF.